This T cell receptor (beta chain) was observed in a study of shared clonotypes between healthy human individuals. The germline CDR1 and CDR2 sequences are SGHRS and YFSETQ. After removal of 4 bases from V and 1 base from J, the junction contained 5 bases not matched to a gene. The CDR3 sequence is 16 residues long. Donors had no recently reported acute infections or vaccinations and were HIV-negative. This table comes from immunoSEQ multiplex PCR, and its TCRdb copy is limited to in-frame clones, with some not included. This repertoire shows over 2 million clones, under 95% found once; its top ten account for about 0.36%. A remark on this clone: The same CDR3 is also encoded by other DNA sequences in this sample.

The sample comprised naive CD4+ T cells from PBMCs. Subset in this sample: CD45RA+ positively selected. The V and J genes are TRBV5-1 and TRBJ1-5; 10 nucleotides align to TRBD1. The sequence came from a man aged 18 to 35 in good health. Some clones in this sample may be carry-over from other donors' samples. The CDR3 spells CASSPGQGVSNQPQHF. The CDR3 bases are TGCGCCAGCAGCCCCGGACAGGGGGTGAGCAATCAGCCCCAGCATTTT.